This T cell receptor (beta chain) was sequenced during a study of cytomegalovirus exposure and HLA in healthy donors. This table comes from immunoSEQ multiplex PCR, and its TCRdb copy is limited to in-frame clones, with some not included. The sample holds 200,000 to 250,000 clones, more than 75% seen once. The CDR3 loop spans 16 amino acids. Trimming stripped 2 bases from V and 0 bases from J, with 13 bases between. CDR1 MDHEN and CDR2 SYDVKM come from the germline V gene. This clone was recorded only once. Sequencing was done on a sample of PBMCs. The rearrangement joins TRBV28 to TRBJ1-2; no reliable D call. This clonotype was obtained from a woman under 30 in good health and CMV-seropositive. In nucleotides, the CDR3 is TGTGCCAGCAGTTTAGAGGAGCCTCTAGCTAACTATGGCTACACCTTC. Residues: CASSLEEPLANYGYTF.